This T cell receptor beta chain was identified during a study of blood T cell repertoires in COVID-19. TCRdb's copy holds only in-frame clones and misses some; the assay was immunoSEQ multiplex PCR. The table shows fewer than 600,000 clones, with 80% to 90% occurring only once. This TCR was sampled from a man younger than 35 with COVID-19, enrolled during active disease. Material: peripheral blood.

CDR3 bases: TGCGCCAGCAGCCCTAGCGGGAGGGACGAGCAGTACTTC. Amino acids: CASSPSGRDEQYF. The V call is TRBV4-1, the J call TRBJ2-7, with 12 positions matching TRBD2. Trimming at V came to 4 bases and at J to 5 bases, leaving 0 bases not matched to a gene. Germline V CDR1 and CDR2: MGHRA, YSYEKL. This CDR3 spans 13 amino acids.